This T cell receptor (beta chain) was observed in a study of cytomegalovirus exposure and HLA in healthy donors. Points from the study as a whole: Associated with cytomegalovirus, according to the listing, were 164 TCR beta chains. Through in vitro validation, a few CMV-associated chains were shown to be specific for CMV antigens.

As regards this clone: Its antigen remains unknown.

This CDR3 has 15 amino acids. CDR1 and CDR2 (germline): GTSNPN, SVGIG (reference sequence). The V segment lost 0 bases and the J segment 6 bases; nucleotides outside the gene matches: 6. The donors formed part of the roughly 120-subject validation cohort, distinct from the roughly 700-subject first cohort. Method: immunoSEQ multiplex PCR; TCRdb's copy keeps in-frame clones and lacks some. The sample has about 250,000 clones, more than 85% seen once. J is TRBJ2-2 and V is TRBV30; the match to TRBD2 covers 8 bases. The sequence was collected from a man younger than 35 in good health and CMV-seropositive. The sequenced sample was PBMCs. Here the CDR3 DNA reads TGTGCCTGGAGTGTTAGCGGGAAAGAGTCCGGGGAGCTGTTTTTT. Protein: CAWSVSGKESGELFF.